Following are 4 T cell receptor beta chains from one sample sequenced in a study of T cell repertoires in cytomegalovirus infection. TCRdb redid the calling of the reads with MiXCR, one entry per CDR3 protein. Of over 150,000 distinct CDR3 sequences listed, about 18% were seen once; the top ten hold under 30%. Material for sequencing was CD8+ T cells from PBMCs. The receptors shown here come from a human donor in good health (CMV status not recorded). Some clones in this sample may be carry-over from other donors' samples.

This clonotype came up a few times. The rearrangement links TRBV10-2 to TRBJ1-2; no reliable D call. The CDR3 has 11 amino acids. The ends were cut back, 10 bases at V and 2 bases at J, with 8 bases in the middle. From germline, CDR1 is WSHSY and CDR2 SAAADI. The CDR3 loop is CAILDNYGYTF. In DNA, the CDR3 is TGCGCCATTCTTGACAACTATGGCTACACCTTC.

This clonotype was seen a few times. J is TRBJ2-7 and V is TRBV29-1; a possible D gene is TRBD1 (6 bases). The CDR3 is 12 residues long. Germline V lookup: CDR1 SQVTM, CDR2 ANQGSEA. The germline V and J ends were trimmed by 5 bases and 3 bases, with 11 bases remaining between them. For the CDR3, the DNA is TGCAGCGTTTCGGGACATAGCTACGAGCAGTACTTC. Amino acid sequence: CSVSGHSYEQYF.

The chain joins TRBV20-1 to TRBJ1-3; no clear D. CDR1 and CDR2 (germline): DFQATT, SNEGSKA (reference sequence). The V and J ends lost 3 bases and 0 bases respectively, with 12 bases between them. CDR3 length: 15 amino acids. Here the CDR3 reads CSASSPVNSGNTIYF. The DNA of the CDR3 is TGCAGTGCTAGCTCGCCGGTGAACTCTGGAAACACCATATATTTT.

V usage is TRBV5-5 and J usage is TRBJ1-1; TRBD1 agrees at 7 bases. Trimming cost V 3 bases and J 11 bases; bases outside gene matches: 19. The CDR3 totals 16 residues. The germline V gene encodes CDR1 SGHKS and CDR2 YYEKEE (reference sequence). This CDR3 is CASSSVEGAIGPGAFF. CDR3 DNA sequence: TGTGCCAGCAGCTCCGTCGAGGGGGCGATTGGACCTGGGGCTTTCTTT.